The sequence of this T cell receptor beta chain was determined in a study of CD8 T cells in ankylosing spondylitis. The CDR3 consists of 16 residues. Trimming cost V 4 bases and J 4 bases; bases outside gene matches: 8. Germline V lookup: CDR1 KGHDR, CDR2 SFDVKD. In making TCR beta libraries, quantitative 5'-RACE with molecular barcodes was used. TCRdb ran MiXCR on the 5' RACE reads and lists one entry per CDR3 protein. The data show about 500,000 distinct CDR3 sequences, less than 6% seen once. The study, taken as a whole, reports: Disease-linked clones bore a CD8+ phenotype and were relatively rare in peripheral blood. One TCR beta motif, made up of seven to nine highly homologous variants, appeared characteristic of ankylosing spondylitis blood. Earlier studies detected some motif variants in reactive arthritis synovial fluid and blood.

This clonotype was picked up many times. Its target is unknown. The sample taken for sequencing was blood, either unsorted or a sorted T cell fraction (not recorded which). V and J are TRBV24-1 and TRBJ2-3; 9 nucleotides match TRBD1. The TCR was taken from a male donor with ankylosing spondylitis. The CDR3 DNA reads as TGTGCCACCAGTGACCCCGGGACAGGGAGACCAGATACGCAGTATTTT. This gives the protein CATSDPGTGRPDTQYF.